What follows are 3 T cell receptor beta chains derived from one specimen sequenced in a study of blood T cells in healthy people across ages. Sample-barcoded 5' priming and a J-beta primer mix drove a second PCR of about 7 to 12 cycles. TCRdb re-called the 5' RACE reads through MiXCR, storing one row per CDR3 protein. The repertoire includes about 800,000 distinct CDR3 sequences, roughly 60% of them detected once, and approximately 23% sits in the top ten. Sequenced material: blood. The receptors derive from a man aged 25-40 years in good health.

This chain joins TRBV12-3 or TRBV12-4 and TRBJ2-7; D is ambiguous. Trimming removed 5 bases at V and 2 bases at J, with 10 bases between. CDR3 length equals 13 residues. The CDR3 loop reads CASSRSQTYEQYF. In DNA form, the CDR3 reads TGTGCCAGCAGTAGGTCCCAGACCTACGAGCAGTACTTC.

CDR3 in amino acids: CASSYTGGGDYEQYF. CDR3 in DNA: TGCGCCAGCAGCTACACGGGAGGAGGCGATTACGAGCAGTACTTC. The rearrangement uses TRBV5-1 and TRBJ2-7; 7 nucleotides agree with TRBD2. CDR3 size: 15 residues. The V and J ends lost 3 bases and 4 bases, in that order; junction bases with no gene match: 10. Germline V gives CDR1 SGHRS, CDR2 YFSETQ.

The CDR3 here is CAWILSREGYTF. Written as DNA, the CDR3 is TGTGCCTGGATTTTGAGTCGGGAAGGCTACACCTTC. The V gene is TRBV30, the J gene TRBJ1-2, with D uncertain. V gave up 4 bases and J gave up 8 bases, with 14 bases separating them. This CDR3 is 12 amino acids long. Germline V gene lookup returns CDR1 GTSNPN and CDR2 SVGIG (reference sequence).